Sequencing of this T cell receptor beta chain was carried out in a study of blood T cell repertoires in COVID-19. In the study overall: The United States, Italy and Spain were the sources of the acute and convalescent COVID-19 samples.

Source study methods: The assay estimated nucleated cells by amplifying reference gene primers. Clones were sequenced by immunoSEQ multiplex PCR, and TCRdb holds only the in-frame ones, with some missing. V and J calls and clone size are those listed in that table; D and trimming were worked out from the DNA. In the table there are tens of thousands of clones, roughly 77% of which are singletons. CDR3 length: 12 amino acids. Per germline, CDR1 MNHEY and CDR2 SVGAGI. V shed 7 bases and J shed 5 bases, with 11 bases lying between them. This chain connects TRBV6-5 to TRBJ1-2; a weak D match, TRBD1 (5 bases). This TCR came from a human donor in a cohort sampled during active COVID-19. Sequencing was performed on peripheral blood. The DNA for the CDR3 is TGTGCCAGCACGCAGGGCCGGTATGGCTACACCTTC. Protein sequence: CASTQGRYGYTF.